These T cell receptor beta chains were read from a single sample in a study of technical replicates of blood from a few donors. Sequencing was performed with immunoSEQ multiplex PCR; in TCRdb, only in-frame clones are kept and a portion is missing. Among about 100,000 clones, approximately 94% were seen once, and the ten largest hold 0.22%. Source material: T cells isolated from PBMCs. These TCRs come from a human donor in good health. The CDR3 runs from the conserved cysteine through the conserved F or W. A D gene is named only where the DNA matches it firmly.

J gene: TRBJ2-3; D gene: -; V gene: TRBV27; CDR3 DNA: TGTGCCAGCAGTTTAGGAGGGTTCACAGATACGCAGTATTTT; CDR3 protein: CASSLGGFTDTQYF
J gene: TRBJ1-2; D gene: TRBD1; V gene: TRBV5-1; CDR3 DNA: TGCGCCAGCAGCTCCGACAGGGGACAAGGTGGCTACACCTTC; CDR3 protein: CASSSDRGQGGYTF
J gene: TRBJ2-7; D gene: TRBD1; V gene: TRBV5-1; CDR3 DNA: TGCGCCAGCAGCTCCACCGGGACAGGGTCCTACGAGCAGTACTTC; CDR3 protein: CASSSTGTGSYEQYF
J gene: TRBJ1-1; D gene: -; V gene: TRBV2; CDR3 DNA: TGTGCCAGCGTAGATCCGGGGAACACTGAAGCTTTCTTT; CDR3 protein: CASVDPGNTEAFF
J gene: TRBJ2-1; D gene: TRBD1; V gene: TRBV5-1; CDR3 DNA: TGCGCCAGCAGCTTGGGGCAGGGGGCGCGGTACAATGAGCAGTTCTTC; CDR3 protein: CASSLGQGARYNEQFF
J gene: TRBJ2-5; D gene: -; V gene: TRBV27; CDR3 DNA: TGTGCCAGCAGTTTCGTCTCGGCGGGGACGCACGAGTACTTC; CDR3 protein: CASSFVSAGTHEYF
J gene: TRBJ2-2; D gene: -; V gene: TRBV11-2; CDR3 DNA: TGTGCCAGCAGTCTGTGGAGGACCGGGGAGCTGTTTTTT; CDR3 protein: CASSLWRTGELFF
J gene: TRBJ2-1; D gene: TRBD2; V gene: TRBV29-1; CDR3 DNA: TGCAGCGGTGTAAGCGGGAGGGGTGGGCCTGAGCAGTTCTTC; CDR3 protein: CSGVSGRGGPEQFF
J gene: TRBJ2-2; D gene: TRBD2; V gene: TRBV4-1; CDR3 DNA: TGCGCCAGCAGCCAGCCTAGGACGGGGGGGCAGGCCGGGGAGCTGTTTTTT; CDR3 protein: CASSQPRTGGQAGELFF
J gene: TRBJ1-1; D gene: -; V gene: TRBV30; CDR3 DNA: TGTGCCTGGAGTCGCAGCAGGTGGGCGGAAGCTTTCTTT; CDR3 protein: CAWSRSRWAEAFF